The 32 T cell receptor beta chains below were found in one sample sequenced in a study of shared clonotypes between healthy human individuals. The assay was immunoSEQ multiplex PCR, and TCRdb's table has in-frame clones only and misses some. The top ten hold 0.4% to 0.55% of the sample, which has 1.5 million to 1.9 million clones, 95% to 99% seen once. The specimen sequenced was naive CD4+ T cells sorted from blood. Subset given: CD45RA+ positively selected. These receptors were collected from a man aged 30 to 39 in good health.

The chain joins TRBV7-2 to TRBJ1-2; TRBD1 might be the D (5 bases). V was shortened by 1 base and J by 7 bases, with 22 bases between the two germline ends. The CDR3 totals 17 residues. Germline V gene sequence: CDR1 SGHTA, CDR2 FQGNSA. CDR3 protein: CASSLESFRDGPGGYTF. The DNA of the CDR3 is TGTGCCAGCAGCTTAGAAAGTTTTCGGGACGGGCCCGGTGGCTACACCTTC.

The chain couples TRBV6-6 to TRBJ2-7, with D unresolved. In germline, CDR1 is MNHNY, CDR2 SVGAGI (reference sequence). V lost 6 bases and J lost 0, with 12 bases in between. This CDR3 is 14 amino acids long. CDR3 protein: CASRTGRSSYEQYF. The CDR3 DNA follows: TGTGCCAGCAGGACGGGCAGAAGCTCCTACGAGCAGTACTTC.

About this clone: The sample carries other DNA sequences with the same CDR3. The chain joins TRBV11-3 to TRBJ2-7, with 9 bases matching TRBD1. V lost 4 bases, J lost 4 bases, and 5 bases stayed unmatched. CDR1 and CDR2 (germline): SGHNT, YENEEA. This CDR3 comprises 14 residues. The CDR3 is CASSSGQGRYEQYF. The DNA of the CDR3 is TGTGCCAGCAGCTCCGGACAGGGGCGGTACGAGCAGTACTTC.

The J gene is TRBJ2-1, the V gene TRBV9, with TRBD2 matching 7 bases. CDR1 SGDLS and CDR2 YYNGEE come from the germline V gene. The CDR3 covers 14 residues. Losses at the gene ends were 7 bases for V and 9 bases for J; bases not matched to a gene: 13. Written as DNA, the CDR3 is TGTGCCAGCGGGATGAGCGGGGCCACAGGTGAGCAGTTCTTC. It specifies CASGMSGATGEQFF.

The sample holds one count of this clone. The chain combines TRBV6-6 with TRBJ1-5; 8 bases align to TRBD1. V shed 1 base, J shed 3 bases, and the junction held 5 bases outside the gene matches. This CDR3 region has 16 residues. Germline loops: CDR1 MNHNY, CDR2 SVGAGI (reference sequence). The DNA for the CDR3 is TGTGCCAGCAGTTACTTCGGGACAGGAATCAATCAGCCCCAGCATTTT. Encoded protein: CASSYFGTGINQPQHF.

This sequence joins TRBV5-4 and TRBJ2-7; 7 bases are a match to TRBD1. The CDR3 covers 14 residues. Trimming cost V 2 bases and J 4 bases; bases outside gene matches: 6. Germline V CDR1 and CDR2: SGHNT, YYREEE (reference sequence). CDR3 sequence (DNA): TGTGCCAGCAGCTTTCCGGGACAGAGTTACGAGCAGTACTTC. Encoded protein: CASSFPGQSYEQYF.

Points on this clone: The junction does not match germline at one end; this may be a read error. The chain employs TRBV5-4 and TRBJ1-2; TRBD1 agrees at 7 bases. The CDR3 spans 13 residues. Per the germline V gene, CDR1 is SGHNT and CDR2 is YYREEE (reference sequence). CDR3 nucleotides: TGTGCCTCCTCCGAGACAGGGCGTTATGGCCACACCTTC. It yields the protein CASSETGRYGHTF.

V usage is TRBV7-3 and J usage is TRBJ2-1; no reliable D call. CDR3 size: 14 residues. CDR1 SGHTA and CDR2 FQGTGA come from the germline V gene. V was clipped by 4 bases and J by 6 bases, with 13 bases between them. The CDR3 sequence is CASSSYPTFNEQFF. CDR3 in DNA: TGTGCCAGCAGCTCTTATCCGACCTTCAATGAGCAGTTCTTC.

This chain connects TRBV18 to TRBJ1-2; TRBD1 matches at 10 bases. CDR1 and CDR2 from the germline V gene are KGHSH and LQKENI. The CDR3 contains 15 residues. With V trimmed by 3 bases and J by 2 bases, 3 bases remained unmatched. Written as DNA, the CDR3 is TGTGCCAGCTCACCGACAGGGGGCGTAAACTATGGCTACACCTTC. Translated, it gives CASSPTGGVNYGYTF.

The chain's CDR3 is CASSQDDRVPNYGYTF. For the CDR3, the DNA is TGCGCCAGCAGCCAAGACGACAGGGTTCCTAACTATGGCTACACCTTC. The rearrangement uses TRBV4-1 and TRBJ1-2; 7 nucleotides align to TRBD1. Germline V CDR1 and CDR2: MGHRA, YSYEKL. After removal of 0 bases from V and 0 bases from J, the junction contained 4 bases not matched to a gene. This CDR3 spans 16 amino acids.

The genes are TRBV2 and TRBJ2-6; D remains ambiguous. The length of the CDR3 is 16 residues. Germline V lookup: CDR1 SNHLY, CDR2 FYNNEI. The V end lost 4 bases, the J end lost 0 bases, and 10 bases lay between the germline ends. CDR3 in DNA: TGTGCCAGCAGTGCCGTCAGGAGCTCTGGGGCCAACGTCCTGACTTTC. Its protein is CASSAVRSSGANVLTF.

This chain joins TRBV18 and TRBJ1-1, with D perhaps matching TRBD1 (5 bases). V was shortened by 10 bases and J by 1 base, with 10 bases between the two germline ends. Germline V gene data show CDR1 as KGHSH and CDR2 as LQKENI. The CDR3 runs to 12 residues. This chain's CDR3 is CATGGGNTEAFF. The CDR3, as DNA: TGTGCCACCGGGGGTGGGAACACTGAAGCTTTCTTT.

This chain links TRBV18 with TRBJ1-1; no firm D call. The V gene lost 1 base and the J gene lost 7 bases, with 7 bases spanning the gap. Per the germline V gene, CDR1 is KGHSH and CDR2 is LQKENI. The CDR3 is 12 residues long. In nucleotides, the CDR3 is TGTGCCAGCTCACCACTCCCGAATGAAGCTTTCTTT. Encoded protein: CASSPLPNEAFF.

The chain carries TRBV19 and TRBJ1-5; D not certain. The CDR3 is made up of 13 amino acids. The V gene lost 4 bases and the J gene lost 5 bases, with 9 bases spanning the gap. Germline CDR1 is LNHDA and CDR2 is SQIVND (reference sequence). The CDR3 spells CASSRTTDQPQHF. Here the CDR3 DNA reads TGTGCCAGTAGTAGAACTACAGATCAGCCCCAGCATTTT.

The chain is built from TRBV5-5 and TRBJ2-1, with TRBD1 matching over 7 bases. Germline lookup yields CDR1 SGHKS and CDR2 YYEKEE (reference sequence). After removal of 5 bases from V and 6 bases from J, the junction contained 5 bases not matched to a gene. The CDR3 spans 13 residues. Here the CDR3 reads CASRLGQLNEQFF. CDR3 sequence (DNA): TGTGCCAGCAGGCTGGGACAGCTCAATGAGCAGTTCTTC.

The chain links TRBV6-5 to TRBJ2-5, with D hard to call. Germline V lookup: CDR1 MNHEY, CDR2 SVGAGI. There are 12 residues in the CDR3. V was pared by 2 bases and J by 5 bases, with 6 bases between. The CDR3 here is CASSYGAETQYF. The CDR3 DNA reads TGTGCCAGCAGTTACGGTGCCGAGACCCAGTACTTC.

V gene TRBV9 combines with J gene TRBJ2-2; D perhaps matches TRBD2 (5 bases). V shed 4 bases and J shed 4 bases, with 14 bases lying between them. Germline assignment: CDR1 SGDLS and CDR2 YYNGEE. This CDR3 region has 15 residues. CDR3: CASSPEGAITGELFF. The DNA for the CDR3 is TGTGCCAGCAGCCCAGAGGGAGCTATCACCGGGGAGCTGTTTTTT.

As to this clone: One junction end disagrees with the germline gene, perhaps due to a read error. V usage is TRBV7-2 and J usage is TRBJ2-3; the match to TRBD2 covers 7 bases. Germline V lookup: CDR1 SGHTA, CDR2 FQGNSA. This CDR3 has 15 residues. CDR3 DNA: TGTGCCAGCAGCGTAGCGGGTGCTAGCACAGATACGCAGTATTTT. It specifies CASSVAGASTDTQYF.

This sequence joins TRBV19 and TRBJ1-5; the D gene is possibly TRBD1 (5 bases). This CDR3 is built from 13 residues. V was clipped by 6 bases and J by 5 bases, with 11 bases between them. The germline gives CDR1 LNHDA, CDR2 SQIVND (reference sequence). The CDR3 sequence: CASSWDADQPQHF. The CDR3 nucleotides read TGTGCCAGTAGCTGGGACGCCGATCAGCCCCAGCATTTT.

V gene TRBV5-1 combines with J gene TRBJ2-3; no clear D gene. V was pared by 0 bases and J by 6 bases, with 14 bases between. CDR3 length equals 15 residues. Germline CDR1 is SGHRS and CDR2 is YFSETQ. CDR3 nucleotide sequence: TGCGCCAGCAGCTTGGGGCTAGTTTTGACCGATACGCAGTATTTT. This gives the protein CASSLGLVLTDTQYF.

The rearrangement uses TRBV2 and TRBJ2-7; 7 bases align to TRBD2. Germline V gene sequence: CDR1 SNHLY, CDR2 FYNNEI. Losses at the gene ends were 7 bases for V and 0 bases for J; bases not matched to a gene: 6. This CDR3 comprises 14 residues. The CDR3 region has the DNA TGTGCCAGCATTCCCGGCGGGAGCTCCTACGAGCAGTACTTC. This codes for CASIPGGSSYEQYF.

The chain combines TRBV15 with TRBJ2-1; no definite D call. The CDR3 runs to 15 residues. V lost 1 base and J 6 bases, leaving 13 bases between the germline ends. The germline V gene encodes CDR1 LNHNV and CDR2 YYDKDF (reference sequence). The CDR3 sequence is CATSRGLSLPNEQFF. CDR3 sequence (DNA): TGTGCCACCAGCAGAGGACTGAGTCTCCCCAATGAGCAGTTCTTC. The whole variable domain, remainder taken from reference TRBV15 and TRBJ2-1, is DAMVIQNPRYQVTQFGKPVTLSCSQTLNHNVMYWYQQKSSQAPKLLFHYYDKDFNNEADTPDNFQSRRPNTSFCFLDIRSPGLGDTAMYLCATSRGLSLPNEQFFGPGTRLTVL.

The chain uses TRBV28 and TRBJ1-2; D not resolved. The CDR3 has 12 residues. Germline V CDR1 and CDR2: MDHEN, SYDVKM. The V end lost 5 bases, the J end lost 6 bases, and 10 bases lay between the germline ends. CDR3 residues: CASSPQWDGYTF. DNA for the CDR3: TGTGCCAGCAGTCCACAATGGGATGGCTACACCTTC.

This clone was observed once. The rearrangement uses TRBV29-1 and TRBJ2-1; 7 nucleotides align to TRBD2. V dropped 2 bases and J dropped 3; count of bases not matched to a gene: 10. From germline, CDR1 is SQVTM and CDR2 ANQGSEA. This CDR3 is built from 16 residues. CDR3: CSVETVERGFYNEQFF. DNA for the CDR3: TGCAGCGTTGAAACGGTCGAGCGGGGATTCTACAATGAGCAGTTCTTC.

The chain employs TRBV6-1 and TRBJ2-1; TRBD1 matches at 7 bases. The CDR3 consists of 13 residues. The trim removed 8 bases at V and 6 bases at J, leaving 7 bases unmatched. Germline loops: CDR1 MNHNS, CDR2 SASEGT. The CDR3 DNA is TGTGCCAGCCGACAGGGTAATGGCAATGAGCAGTTCTTC. Amino acid sequence: CASRQGNGNEQFF.

This sequence joins TRBV27 and TRBJ2-5; TRBD1 matches 10 bases. V lost 4 bases to trimming and J lost 5 bases; unmatched junction nucleotides: 7. Looked up from germline, CDR1 is MNHEY and CDR2 is SMNVEV (reference sequence). The CDR3 consists of 15 residues. The CDR3 spells CASSSRTGGIETQYF. CDR3 coding DNA: TGTGCCAGCAGTTCCCGGACAGGGGGGATCGAGACCCAGTACTTC.

This rearrangement joins TRBV10-3 to TRBJ2-5, with D perhaps assigned TRBD1 or TRBD2 (5 bases each). Germline CDR1 ENHRY, CDR2 SYGVKD. The CDR3 runs to 15 residues. Trimming stripped 7 bases from V and 5 bases from J, with 20 bases between. CDR3 region: CAITSGLTRGETQYF. The CDR3 DNA reads TGTGCCATCACCTCAGGGCTGACACGAGGGGAGACCCAGTACTTC.

The chain recombines TRBV2 with TRBJ1-1; 7 bases are shared with TRBD1. Trimming at V came to 3 bases and at J to 11 bases, leaving 12 bases not matched to a gene. The CDR3 length is 14 residues. Germline V gene lookup returns CDR1 SNHLY and CDR2 FYNNEI. CDR3 sequence: CASSETGFAVSAFF. CDR3 sequence (DNA): TGTGCCAGCAGTGAGACAGGGTTCGCGGTTTCGGCTTTCTTT.

V usage is TRBV6-5 and J usage is TRBJ2-5; 7 bases are shared with TRBD1. Germline V gene data show CDR1 as MNHEY and CDR2 as SVGAGI. Germline trimming cut 5 bases from V and 1 base from J; bases unmatched to any gene: 4. This CDR3 has 14 amino acids. The CDR3 spells CASSRQGVQETQYF. As DNA, the CDR3 is TGTGCCAGCAGTCGTCAGGGGGTCCAAGAGACCCAGTACTTC.

The rearrangement uses TRBV11-2 and TRBJ2-7; the D gene could be TRBD1 or TRBD2 (5 bases each). V dropped 7 bases and J dropped 3 bases, with 16 bases sitting between them. The CDR3 loop spans 14 amino acids. The germline V gene has CDR1 SGHAT and CDR2 FQNNGV. In nucleotides, the CDR3 is TGTGCCAGCAAAAGTGGGGACGGGTTCTACGAGCAGTACTTC. Translating it yields CASKSGDGFYEQYF.

The V call is TRBV20-1, the J call TRBJ1-4, with D hard to call. This CDR3 spans 11 amino acids. V was clipped by 6 bases and J by 11 bases, with 13 bases between them. The germline CDR1 and CDR2 sequences are DFQATT and SNEGSKA (reference sequence). The CDR3 DNA reads TGCAGTGCGAGTGCTCGTAATAAACTGTTTTTT. Translation: CSASARNKLFF.

J is TRBJ2-5 and V is TRBV7-9; 8 bases agree with TRBD2. The CDR3 spans 15 residues. V was clipped by 5 bases and J by 5 bases; unmatched bases: 10. CDR1 SEHNR and CDR2 FQNEAQ come from the germline V gene (reference sequence). In DNA, the CDR3 is TGTGCCAGCAGCCCCACTGCGGGAGGAGGTGAGACCCAGTACTTC. Translating it yields CASSPTAGGGETQYF. Based on the CDR3 plus reference TRBV7-9 and TRBJ2-5, the full variable domain is DTGVSQNPRHKITKRGQNVTFRCDPISEHNRLYWYRQTLGQGPEFLTYFQNEAQLEKSRLLSDRFSAERPKGSFSTLEIQRTEQGDSAMYLCASSPTAGGGETQYFGPGTRLLVL.